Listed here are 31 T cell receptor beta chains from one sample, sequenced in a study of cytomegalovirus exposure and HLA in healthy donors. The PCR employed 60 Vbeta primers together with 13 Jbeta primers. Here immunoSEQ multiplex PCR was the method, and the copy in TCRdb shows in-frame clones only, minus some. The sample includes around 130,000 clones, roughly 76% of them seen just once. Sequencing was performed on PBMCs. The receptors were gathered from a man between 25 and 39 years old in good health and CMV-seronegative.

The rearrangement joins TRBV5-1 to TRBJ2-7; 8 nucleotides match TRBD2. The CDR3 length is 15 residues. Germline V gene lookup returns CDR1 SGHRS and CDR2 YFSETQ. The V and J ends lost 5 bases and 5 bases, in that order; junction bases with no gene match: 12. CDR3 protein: CASSFLGTSSNEQYF. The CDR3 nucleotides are TGCGCCAGCAGTTTTCTAGGGACTAGTAGTAACGAGCAGTACTTC. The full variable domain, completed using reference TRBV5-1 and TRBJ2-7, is KAGVTQTPRYLIKTRGQQVTLSCSPISGHRSVSWYQQTPGQGLQFLFEYFSETQRNKGNFPGRFSGRQFSNSRSEMNVSTLELGDSALYLCASSFLGTSSNEQYFGPGTRLTVT.

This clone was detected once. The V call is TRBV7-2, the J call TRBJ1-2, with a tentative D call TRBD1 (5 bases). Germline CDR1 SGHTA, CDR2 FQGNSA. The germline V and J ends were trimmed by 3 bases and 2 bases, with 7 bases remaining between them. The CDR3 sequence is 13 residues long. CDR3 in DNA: TGTGCCAGCAGCTTGGGACTGAACTATGGCTACACCTTC. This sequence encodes CASSLGLNYGYTF.

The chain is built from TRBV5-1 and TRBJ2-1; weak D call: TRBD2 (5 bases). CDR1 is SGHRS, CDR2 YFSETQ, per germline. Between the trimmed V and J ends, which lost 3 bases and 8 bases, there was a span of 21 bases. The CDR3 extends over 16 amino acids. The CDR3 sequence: CASSSWTSLPRDEQFF. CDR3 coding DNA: TGCGCCAGCAGCTCCTGGACTTCCCTACCTAGGGATGAGCAGTTCTTC.

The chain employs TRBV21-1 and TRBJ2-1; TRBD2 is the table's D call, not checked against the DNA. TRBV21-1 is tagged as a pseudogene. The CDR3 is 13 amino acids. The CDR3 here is CASSKIGGGQQFF. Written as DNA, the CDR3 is TGTGCCAGCAGCAAAATTGGGGGGGGCCAGCAGTTCTTC.

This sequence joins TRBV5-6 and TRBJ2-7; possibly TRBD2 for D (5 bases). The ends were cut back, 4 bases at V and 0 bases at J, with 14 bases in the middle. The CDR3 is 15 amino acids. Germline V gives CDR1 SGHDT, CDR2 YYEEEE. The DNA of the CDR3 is TGTGCCAGCAGCCTAAGCTGGGAGAGCTCCTACGAGCAGTACTTC. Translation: CASSLSWESSYEQYF. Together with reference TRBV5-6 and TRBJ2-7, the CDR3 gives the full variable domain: DAGVTQSPTHLIKTRGQQVTLRCSPKSGHDTVSWYQQALGQGPQFIFQYYEEEERQRGNFPDRFSGHQFPNYSSELNVNALLLGDSALYLCASSLSWESSYEQYFGPGTRLTVT.

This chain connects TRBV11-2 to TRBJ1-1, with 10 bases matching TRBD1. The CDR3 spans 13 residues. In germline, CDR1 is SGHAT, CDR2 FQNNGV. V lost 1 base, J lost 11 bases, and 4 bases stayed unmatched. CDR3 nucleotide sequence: TGTGCCAGCAGCTTAGGAGGACAGGGGGTCGCTTTCTTT. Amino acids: CASSLGGQGVAFF.

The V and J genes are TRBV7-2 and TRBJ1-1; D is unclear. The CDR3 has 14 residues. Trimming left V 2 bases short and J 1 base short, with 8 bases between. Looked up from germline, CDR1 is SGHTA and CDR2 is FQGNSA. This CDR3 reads CASSLKAGNTEAFF. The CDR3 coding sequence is TGTGCCAGCAGCTTAAAAGCAGGGAACACTGAAGCTTTCTTT.

DNA of the CDR3: TGTGCCAGCTCACCTGGGACAAATGAGCAGTTCTTC. Its translation is CASSPGTNEQFF. The chain carries TRBV18 and TRBJ2-1; a possible D gene is TRBD1 (6 bases). From germline, CDR1 is KGHSH and CDR2 LQKENI. Trimming took off 3 bases at V and 7 bases at J, with 7 bases between the two ends. The CDR3 loop spans 12 amino acids.

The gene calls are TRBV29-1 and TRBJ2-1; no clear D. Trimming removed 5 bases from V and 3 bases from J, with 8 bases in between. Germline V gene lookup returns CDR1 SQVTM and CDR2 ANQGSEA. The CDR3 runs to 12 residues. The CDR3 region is CSVLALYNEQFF. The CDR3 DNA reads TGCAGCGTTTTAGCCCTCTACAATGAGCAGTTCTTC.

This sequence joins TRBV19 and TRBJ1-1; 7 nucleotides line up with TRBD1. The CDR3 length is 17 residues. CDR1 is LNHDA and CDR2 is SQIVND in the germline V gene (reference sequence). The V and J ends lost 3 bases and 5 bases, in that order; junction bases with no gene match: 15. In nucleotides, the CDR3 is TGTGCCAGTAGTATTGGAGGGGGCCATAGTGCACTAACTGAAGCTTTCTTT. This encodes CASSIGGGHSALTEAFF.

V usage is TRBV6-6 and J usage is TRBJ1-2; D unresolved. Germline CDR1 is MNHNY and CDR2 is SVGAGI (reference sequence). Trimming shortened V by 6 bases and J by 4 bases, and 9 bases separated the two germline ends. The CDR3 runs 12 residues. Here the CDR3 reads CASSGDTYGYTF. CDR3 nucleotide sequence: TGTGCCAGCAGCGGTGATACCTATGGCTACACCTTC.

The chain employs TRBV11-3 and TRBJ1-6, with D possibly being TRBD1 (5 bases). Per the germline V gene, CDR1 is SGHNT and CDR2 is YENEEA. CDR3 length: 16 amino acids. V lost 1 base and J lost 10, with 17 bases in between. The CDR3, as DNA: TGTGCCAGCAGCTTAGGGTGGAGGGGAAGAGGATCACCCCTCCACTTT. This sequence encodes CASSLGWRGRGSPLHF.

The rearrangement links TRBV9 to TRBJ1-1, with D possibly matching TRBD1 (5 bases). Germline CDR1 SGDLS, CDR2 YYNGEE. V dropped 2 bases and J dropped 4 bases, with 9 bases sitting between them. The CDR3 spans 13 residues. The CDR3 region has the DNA TGTGCCAGCAGCGTGAGGGGAGGCACTGAAGCTTTCTTT. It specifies CASSVRGGTEAFF.

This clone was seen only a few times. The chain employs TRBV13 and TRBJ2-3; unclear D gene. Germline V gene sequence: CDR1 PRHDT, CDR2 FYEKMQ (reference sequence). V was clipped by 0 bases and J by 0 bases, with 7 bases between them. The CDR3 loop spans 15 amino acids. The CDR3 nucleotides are TGTGCCAGCAGCTTAGGAAGAACTAGCACAGATACGCAGTATTTT. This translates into CASSLGRTSTDTQYF.

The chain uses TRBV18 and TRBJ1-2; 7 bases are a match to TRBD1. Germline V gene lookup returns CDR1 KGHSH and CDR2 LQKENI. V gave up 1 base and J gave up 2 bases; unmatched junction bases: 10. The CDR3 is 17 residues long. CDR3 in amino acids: CASSPQATGRSNYGYTF. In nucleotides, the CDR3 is TGTGCCAGCTCACCACAAGCGACAGGGAGGTCCAACTATGGCTACACCTTC.

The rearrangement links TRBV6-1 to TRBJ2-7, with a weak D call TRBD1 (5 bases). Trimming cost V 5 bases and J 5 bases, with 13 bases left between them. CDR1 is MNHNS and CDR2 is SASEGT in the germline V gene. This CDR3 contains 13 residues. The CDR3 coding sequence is TGTGCCAGCAGTCTAAGGGGCCCCAACGAGCAGTACTTC. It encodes CASSLRGPNEQYF.

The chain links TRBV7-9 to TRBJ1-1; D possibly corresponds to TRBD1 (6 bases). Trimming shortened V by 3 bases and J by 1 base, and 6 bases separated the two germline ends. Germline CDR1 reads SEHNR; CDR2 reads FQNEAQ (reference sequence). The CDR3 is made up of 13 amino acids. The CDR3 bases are TGTGCCAGCAGCTTGGGACAGAACACTGAAGCTTTCTTT. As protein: CASSLGQNTEAFF.

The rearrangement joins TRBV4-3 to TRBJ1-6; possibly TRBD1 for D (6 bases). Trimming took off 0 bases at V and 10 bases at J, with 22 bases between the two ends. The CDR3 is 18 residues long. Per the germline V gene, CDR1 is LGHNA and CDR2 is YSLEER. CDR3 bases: TGCGCCAGCAGCCAAGATGTAGAACAGGGTGGGTTCAGGTCACCCCTCCACTTT. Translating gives CASSQDVEQGGFRSPLHF.

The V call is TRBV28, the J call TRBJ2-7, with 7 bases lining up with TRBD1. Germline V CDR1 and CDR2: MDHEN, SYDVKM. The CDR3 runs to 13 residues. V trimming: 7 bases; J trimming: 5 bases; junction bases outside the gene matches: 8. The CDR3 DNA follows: TGTGCCAGCACCCCAGGGGGTGGGGACGAGCAGTACTTC. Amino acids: CASTPGGGDEQYF.

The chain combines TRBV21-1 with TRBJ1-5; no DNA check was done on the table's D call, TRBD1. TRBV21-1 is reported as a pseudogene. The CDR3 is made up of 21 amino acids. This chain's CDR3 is CASSKARDQTSETSSNQPQHF. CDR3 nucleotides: TGTGCCAGCAGCAAAGCCCGTGATCAAACTTCCGAGACAAGTAGCAATCAGCCCCAGCATTTT.

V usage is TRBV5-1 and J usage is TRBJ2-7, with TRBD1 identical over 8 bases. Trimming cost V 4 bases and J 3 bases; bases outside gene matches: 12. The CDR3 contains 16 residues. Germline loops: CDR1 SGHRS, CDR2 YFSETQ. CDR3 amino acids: CASSQNPTGAGYEQYF. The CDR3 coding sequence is TGCGCCAGCAGCCAAAATCCGACAGGGGCGGGCTACGAGCAGTACTTC.

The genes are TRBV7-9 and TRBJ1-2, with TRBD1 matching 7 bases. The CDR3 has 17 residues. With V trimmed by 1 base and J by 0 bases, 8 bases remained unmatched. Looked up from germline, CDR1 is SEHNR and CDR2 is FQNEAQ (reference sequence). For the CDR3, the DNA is TGTGCCAGCAGCTTAGGGATCGCCGGGACAGCTAACTATGGCTACACCTTC. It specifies CASSLGIAGTANYGYTF.

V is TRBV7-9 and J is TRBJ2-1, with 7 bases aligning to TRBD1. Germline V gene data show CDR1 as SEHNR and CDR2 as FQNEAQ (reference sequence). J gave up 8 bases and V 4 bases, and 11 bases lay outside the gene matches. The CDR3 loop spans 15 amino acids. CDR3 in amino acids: CASSSSGGPFDEQFF. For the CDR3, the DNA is TGTGCCAGCAGCTCCTCAGGGGGTCCCTTCGATGAGCAGTTCTTC.

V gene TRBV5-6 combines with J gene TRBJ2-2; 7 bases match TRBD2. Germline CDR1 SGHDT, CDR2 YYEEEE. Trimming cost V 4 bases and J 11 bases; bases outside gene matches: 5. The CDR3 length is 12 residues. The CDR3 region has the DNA TGTGCCAGCAGCCCTCCGGGGGGAGAGCTGTTTTTT. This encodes CASSPPGGELFF.

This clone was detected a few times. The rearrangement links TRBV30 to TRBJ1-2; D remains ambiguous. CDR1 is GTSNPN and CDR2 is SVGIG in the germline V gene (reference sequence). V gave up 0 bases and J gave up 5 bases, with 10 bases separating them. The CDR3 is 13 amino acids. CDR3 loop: CAWSVTEKYGYTF. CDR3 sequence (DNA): TGTGCCTGGAGTGTCACAGAGAAATATGGCTACACCTTC. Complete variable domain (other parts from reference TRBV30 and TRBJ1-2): SQTIHQWPATLVQPVGSPLSLECTVEGTSNPNLYWYRQAAGRGLQLLFYSVGIGQISSEVPQNLSASRPQDRQFILSSKKLLLSDSGFYLCAWSVTEKYGYTFGSGTRLTVV.

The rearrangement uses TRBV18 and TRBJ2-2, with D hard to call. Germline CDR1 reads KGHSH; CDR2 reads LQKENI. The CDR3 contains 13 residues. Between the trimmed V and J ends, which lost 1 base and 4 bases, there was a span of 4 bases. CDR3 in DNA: TGTGCCAGCTCACCACTCTCCACCGGGGAGCTGTTTTTT. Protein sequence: CASSPLSTGELFF.

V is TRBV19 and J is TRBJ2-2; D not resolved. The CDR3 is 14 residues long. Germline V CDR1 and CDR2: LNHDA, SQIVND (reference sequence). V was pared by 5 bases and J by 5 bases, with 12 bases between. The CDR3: CASSGRVGTGELFF. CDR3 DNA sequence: TGTGCCAGTAGTGGTCGGGTCGGGACCGGGGAGCTGTTTTTT.

The CDR3 here is CASRPYTGFGQPQHF. DNA for the CDR3: TGTGCCAGCAGACCCTACACAGGGTTCGGTCAGCCCCAGCATTTT. The chain recombines TRBV28 with TRBJ1-5, with D possibly matching TRBD1 (6 bases). Germline V lookup: CDR1 MDHEN, CDR2 SYDVKM. Between the trimmed V and J ends, which lost 6 bases and 6 bases, there was a span of 18 bases. CDR3 length: 15 amino acids.

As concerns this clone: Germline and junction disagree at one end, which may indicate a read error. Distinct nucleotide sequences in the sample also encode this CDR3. In nucleotides, the CDR3 is TGTGCCAGCGGACGCCGGGAGACAGGGTTCGTTGAAGCCTTCTTT. The encoded protein is CASGRRETGFVEAFF. This chain joins TRBV6-5 and TRBJ1-1; 7 nucleotides line up with TRBD1. CDR1 and CDR2 (germline): MNHEY, SVGAGI. The CDR3 has 15 residues.

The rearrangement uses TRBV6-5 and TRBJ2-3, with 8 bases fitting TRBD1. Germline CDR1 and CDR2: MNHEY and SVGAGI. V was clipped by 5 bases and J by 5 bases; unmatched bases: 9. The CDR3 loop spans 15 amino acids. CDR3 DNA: TGTGCCAGCAGTGCTGGGGACAGGTTCTTAGATACGCAGTATTTT. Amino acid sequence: CASSAGDRFLDTQYF.

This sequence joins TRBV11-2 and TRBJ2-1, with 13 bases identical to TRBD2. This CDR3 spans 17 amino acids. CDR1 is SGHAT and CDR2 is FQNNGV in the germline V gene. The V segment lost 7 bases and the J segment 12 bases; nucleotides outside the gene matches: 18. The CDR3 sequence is CASTGIEELAGGRRQFF. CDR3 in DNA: TGTGCCAGCACCGGAATCGAGGAACTAGCGGGGGGGCGCCGGCAGTTCTTC. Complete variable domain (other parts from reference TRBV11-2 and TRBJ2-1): EAGVAQSPRYKIIEKRQSVAFWCNPISGHATLYWYQQILGQGPKLLIQFQNNGVVDDSQLPKDRFSAERLKGVDSTLKIQPAKLEDSAVYLCASTGIEELAGGRRQFFGPGTRLTVL.